This is a list of T cell receptor beta chains from one sample in a study of beta chain features in type 1 diabetes. The protocol was immunoSEQ multiplex PCR, while the TCRdb copy is restricted to in-frame clones and leaves out a portion. The table has roughly 250,000 clones, around 21% seen once. Source material: naive CD4+ T cells from blood. The origin of the receptors is a woman aged 40 to 50 with type 1 diabetes. The CDR3 runs from the conserved cysteine through the conserved F or W. D genes are given only for firm matches. The listing skips clone size in some rows; elsewhere it reads once, few, many or a size class.

size: .; J: TRBJ1-5; D: .; V: TRBV4-3; DNA: TGCGCCAGCAGCCAAGGGCCGGGAGGGAGCAATCAGCCCCAGCATTTT; CDR3: CASSQGPGGSNQPQHF
size: .; J: TRBJ1-5; D: .; V: TRBV5-1; DNA: TGCGCCAGCAGCTTGAGTACAGGGACACAGCCCCAGCATTTT; CDR3: CASSLSTGTQPQHF
size: .; J: TRBJ2-5; D: TRBD1; V: TRBV29-1; DNA: TGCAGCGTTGCTTCCCAGGGGGAAATAGGAGAGACCCAGTACTTC; CDR3: CSVASQGEIGETQYF
size: once; J: TRBJ2-7; D: .; V: TRBV6-6; DNA: TGTGCCAGCAGTCAATTAGGACAGCAGCGCGAGCAGTACTTC; CDR3: CASSQLGQQREQYF
size: few; J: TRBJ2-2; D: TRBD1; V: TRBV5-1; DNA: TGCGCCAGCACCATTGACAGGGAAATTACCGGGGAGCTGTTTTTT; CDR3: CASTIDREITGELFF
size: few; J: TRBJ2-5; D: TRBD1; V: TRBV28; DNA: TGTGCCAGCACCAGACAGGGCACCCAAGAGACCCAGTACTTC; CDR3: CASTRQGTQETQYF
size: few; J: TRBJ1-1; D: .; V: TRBV7-3; DNA: TGTGCCAGCAGCCTCCAACAGAACACTGAAGCTTTCTTT; CDR3: CASSLQQNTEAFF
size: few; J: TRBJ2-1; D: TRBD1; V: TRBV7-6; DNA: TGTGCCAGCAGCTTAGTGGCTGGGACAGGGGTCAATGAGCAGTTCTTC; CDR3: CASSLVAGTGVNEQFF
size: .; J: TRBJ2-7; D: TRBD2; V: TRBV11-1; DNA: TGTGCCAGCAGTTCGGGACTAGCGGGGCTTGGGGAGCAGTACTTC; CDR3: CASSSGLAGLGEQYF
size: few; J: TRBJ2-3; D: .; V: TRBV9; DNA: TGTGCCAGCAGCGTAGCTACTGGACAGTTATCCCTGGGATCCCCAGATACGCAGTATTTT; CDR3: CASSVATGQLSLGSPDTQYF
size: few; J: TRBJ1-2; D: .; V: TRBV9; DNA: TGTGCCAGCAGCGTAGGGGCAGGCGACTATGGCTACACCTTC; CDR3: CASSVGAGDYGYTF
size: .; J: TRBJ1-1; D: .; V: TRBV30; DNA: TGTGCCTGGAGTGCCCGGGGGGGCCTTGGTGAAGCTTTCTTT; CDR3: CAWSARGGLGEAFF
size: .; J: TRBJ2-7; D: .; V: TRBV27; DNA: TGTGCCAGCAGCCGACAAGGATACGAGCAGTACTTC; CDR3: CASSRQGYEQYF
size: .; J: TRBJ2-2; D: .; V: TRBV19; DNA: TGTGCCAGTAGAACCCAGGGGAGTGACACCGGGGAGCTGTTTTTT; CDR3: CASRTQGSDTGELFF
size: .; J: TRBJ2-1; D: .; V: TRBV29-1; DNA: TGCAGCGTAGGACTTTACAATGAGCAGTTCTTC; CDR3: CSVGLYNEQFF
size: .; J: TRBJ2-2; D: TRBD1; V: TRBV5-4; DNA: TGTGCCAGCAGCTTGGGCGGGACAGGGCACACCGGGGAGCTGTTTTTT; CDR3: CASSLGGTGHTGELFF
size: few; J: TRBJ2-2; D: TRBD2; V: TRBV11-2; DNA: TGTGCCAGCAGTTCCAGCGGGGGGGACACCGGGGAGCTGTTTTTT; CDR3: CASSSSGGDTGELFF
size: few; J: TRBJ2-3; D: .; V: TRBV7-9; DNA: TGTGCCAGCAGCTTAGAAGCGTTAGATACGCAGTATTTT; CDR3: CASSLEALDTQYF
size: .; J: TRBJ2-1; D: .; V: TRBV19; DNA: TGTGCCAGTAGCCTGGGGACTTACAATGAGCAGTTCTTC; CDR3: CASSLGTYNEQFF
size: .; J: TRBJ2-5; D: .; V: TRBV5-6; DNA: TGTGCCAGCAGCTTGAGCGGCGAGACCCAGTACTTC; CDR3: CASSLSGETQYF
size: .; J: TRBJ1-2; D: TRBD1; V: TRBV29-1; DNA: TGCAGCGTTGAAGACGGGACAGGGCCAGGGGGCTACACCTTC; CDR3: CSVEDGTGPGGYTF
size: .; J: TRBJ1-5; D: .; V: TRBV5-1; DNA: TGCGCCAGCAGCTTTGGGGGGGATCAGCCCCAGCATTTT; CDR3: CASSFGGDQPQHF